This T cell receptor beta chain was retrieved from a study of human T cells and chemical hapten exposure. Study context: Patients, a majority of them female, were diagnosed with alopecia areata, totalis or universalis.

Time point described: patch test 3, about 24 weeks after DPC sensitization. Treatment noted: therapeutic diphenylcyclopropenone sensitization with weekly scalp DPC. Alopecia patients deemed DPC-suitable, aged 18 to 70, excluding pregnancy. MiXCR, applied by TCRdb to the RACE reads, yields one record per CDR3 protein. The sample carries some 71,000 distinct CDR3 sequences, around 10% recorded once. CDR3 length: 13 amino acids. In germline, CDR1 is SEHNR, CDR2 FQNEAQ (reference sequence). With 7 bases removed from V and 7 bases from J, the gap between germline ends came to 16 bases. This chain connects TRBV7-9 to TRBJ1-1; D is possibly TRBD1 (6 bases). This receptor was identified in a woman aged 45-65 years with alopecia areata. Some clones in this sample may be carry-over from other donors' samples. The sample here was whole blood, taken in connection with sensitization to the hapten diphenylcyclopropenone (DPC). The CDR3 DNA reads TGTGCCAGCATCTACTTGGAGGGGGGTGAAGCTTTCTTT. The encoded protein is CASIYLEGGEAFF.